This passage covers 8 T cell receptor beta chains from one sample sequenced in a study of blood T cell repertoires in COVID-19. Libraries were prepared by immunoSEQ multiplex PCR; TCRdb keeps only in-frame clonotypes and omits some of them. The table includes about 180,000 clones, over 80% detected once. Sample: peripheral blood. Every receptor here comes from a woman in her sixties or seventies with COVID-19, enrolled during active disease.

The rearrangement uses TRBV6-5 and TRBJ1-1; no clear D gene. The CDR3 runs to 13 residues. Germline V lookup: CDR1 MNHEY, CDR2 SVGAGI. V was clipped by 5 bases and J by 6 bases, with 13 bases between them. CDR3 coding DNA: TGTGCCAGCAGTCCTGGTCGGAGGGCTGAAGCTTTCTTT. Protein: CASSPGRRAEAFF.

The J gene is TRBJ2-2, the V gene TRBV5-1; 10 bases agree with TRBD2. The germline CDR1 and CDR2 sequences are SGHRS and YFSETQ. The J segment lost 5 bases and the V segment lost 2 bases, leaving 0 bases of the junction unmatched. This CDR3 has 14 residues. DNA for the CDR3: TGCGCCAGCAGCTTTAGCGGGAGGACCGGGGAGCTGTTTTTT. Protein product: CASSFSGRTGELFF.

This sequence joins TRBV11-3 and TRBJ2-5, with D maybe TRBD2 (6 bases). The CDR3 is made up of 14 amino acids. CDR1 and CDR2 from the germline V gene are SGHNT and YENEEA. The V end lost 3 bases, the J end lost 5 bases, and 13 bases lay between the germline ends. The chain's CDR3 is CASSLGGMSETQYF. CDR3 DNA sequence: TGTGCCAGCAGCTTGGGGGGAATGAGCGAGACCCAGTACTTC.

The gene calls are TRBV6-6 and TRBJ2-2; the D gene is possibly TRBD1 (5 bases). V was shortened by 2 bases and J by 3 bases, with 13 bases between the two germline ends. Germline assignment: CDR1 MNHNY and CDR2 SVGAGI (reference sequence). This CDR3 is built from 16 residues. CDR3 nucleotides: TGTGCCAGCAGTTACACCCTACAGGCGGACACCGGGGAGCTGTTTTTT. Translated: CASSYTLQADTGELFF.

The V and J genes are TRBV28 and TRBJ1-1; TRBD1 is a possible D gene (5 bases). Germline values: CDR1 MDHEN, CDR2 SYDVKM. The V end lost 3 bases, the J end lost 1 base, and 12 bases lay between the germline ends. The CDR3 runs to 15 residues. CDR3 DNA: TGTGCCAGCAGTTTGTGGGGCAGCCAGAACACTGAAGCTTTCTTT. Residues: CASSLWGSQNTEAFF.

This sequence joins TRBV28 and TRBJ1-1; 7 nucleotides line up with TRBD1. Germline trimming cut 6 bases from V and 1 base from J; bases unmatched to any gene: 14. CDR1 is MDHEN, CDR2 SYDVKM, per germline. The CDR3 contains 17 residues. In DNA form, the CDR3 reads TGTGCCAGCAGCAGCGACCGCCACAGGGGAGGGAACACTGAAGCTTTCTTT. Its protein is CASSSDRHRGGNTEAFF.

This rearrangement joins TRBV9 to TRBJ2-7; TRBD2 is a possible D gene (5 bases). CDR1 is SGDLS and CDR2 is YYNGEE in the germline V gene. V gave up 3 bases and J gave up 3 bases, with 13 bases separating them. This CDR3 contains 14 residues. The CDR3 DNA reads as TGTGCCAGCAGCGGATCCGGGAACCTCTACGAGCAGTACTTC. Amino acid sequence: CASSGSGNLYEQYF. The variable domain in full, completed from reference TRBV9 and TRBJ2-7, reads DSGVTQTPKHLITATGQRVTLRCSPRSGDLSVYWYQQSLDQGLQFLIQYYNGEERAKGNILERFSAQQFPDLHSELNLSSLELGDSALYFCASSGSGNLYEQYFGPGTRLTVT.

The rearrangement joins TRBV10-1 to TRBJ1-2; perhaps TRBD1 as D (5 bases). With 3 bases removed from V and 7 bases from J, the gap between germline ends came to 12 bases. The V gene's germline CDR1 is WNHNN and CDR2 SYGVQD (reference sequence). The CDR3 has 13 residues. Here the CDR3 DNA reads TGCGCCAGCAGTGACAGGGAGGAAGGTGGCTACACCTTC. Encoded protein: CASSDREEGGYTF.